The clone carrying this T cell receptor (beta chain) was detected many times. Its antigen is unknown. This record belongs to a study of T cell repertoires in cytomegalovirus infection. Study at large: Based on public TCR beta signatures, there were indications of CMV infection and of a matching HLA type. Findings of the study overall: The ex vivo response was dominated by HLA-C-restricted CMV-specific TCR beta clonotypes.

One entry per CDR3 protein, called by TCRdb with MiXCR from the reads. The table records 300,000 to 400,000 distinct CDR3 sequences, 25% to 35% of them present only once. The sequences come from cultured PBMCs, collected from culture after CMV antigen stimulation. The receptor's source is a human donor in good health (CMV status not recorded). Some clones in this sample may be carry-over from other donors' samples.

The CDR3 coding sequence is TGTGCCAGTAGCGAAATGCCGGGCATCGTCTATGGCTACACCTTC. Its translation: CASSEMPGIVYGYTF. The chain couples TRBV19 to TRBJ1-2; D not certain. V shed 6 bases and J shed 4 bases, with 18 bases lying between them. The CDR3 is 15 amino acids. Germline CDR1 reads LNHDA; CDR2 reads SQIVND (reference sequence). The full variable domain, rest sourced from reference TRBV19 and TRBJ1-2, is DGGITQSPKYLFRKEGQNVTLSCEQNLNHDAMYWYRQDPGQGLRLIYYSQIVNDFQKGDIAEGYSVSREKKESFPLTVTSAQKNPTAFYLCASSEMPGIVYGYTFGSGTRLTVV.